Listed below are T cell receptor beta chains from one sample, sequenced in a study of T cell changes during pregnancy in multiple sclerosis. The assay was immunoSEQ multiplex PCR, and TCRdb's table has in-frame clones only and misses some. The sample contains approximately 70,000 clones, 90% to 95% of which appear only once. The input for sequencing was peripheral blood, taken in the third trimester of pregnancy. The receptors come from a female donor in good health, enrolled as a control in a pregnancy study. CDR3s include the opening cysteine and the closing phenylalanine or tryptophan. The D gene is left open where the match is weak. Only some rows state a clone size, as once, few, many or a class for expanded clones.

v_gene,abundance,j_gene,d_gene,CDR3aa,CDR3nt
TRBV6-6,.,TRBJ2-7,.,CASTTTGEGEQYF,TGTGCCAGCACGACGACAGGGGAGGGCGAGCAGTACTTC
TRBV15,.,TRBJ1-2,.,CATSRDRTSYGYTF,TGTGCCACCAGCAGGGACAGAACCTCTTATGGCTACACCTTC
TRBV7-2,.,TRBJ1-2,TRBD1,CASSSQGTADYGYTF,TGTGCCAGCAGCTCTCAGGGGACAGCTGATTATGGCTACACCTTC
TRBV5-4,.,TRBJ2-7,TRBD2,CASSLLAGPYEQYF,TGTGCCAGCAGCCTCCTAGCGGGACCTTACGAGCAGTACTTC
TRBV5-4,once,TRBJ1-2,.,CASSLQGGYGYTF,TGTGCCAGCAGCTTGCAGGGAGGCTATGGCTACACCTTC
TRBV7-9,.,TRBJ2-5,.,CASTPGGISLGGSETQYF,TGTGCCAGCACCCCCGGAGGCATCTCTCTCGGAGGAAGTGAGACCCAGTACTTC
TRBV7-2,.,TRBJ2-7,TRBD1,CASSLGQGGYEQYF,TGTGCCAGCAGCCTGGGACAGGGTGGCTACGAGCAGTACTTC
TRBV7-2,.,TRBJ1-1,TRBD1,CASSLAGTGQNTEAFF,TGTGCCAGCAGCTTAGCGGGGACAGGTCAGAACACTGAAGCTTTCTTT
TRBV19,.,TRBJ1-6,TRBD1,CASSIEGRGNNSPLHF,TGTGCCAGTAGTATAGAGGGCAGGGGGAATAATTCACCCCTCCACTTT
TRBV19,.,TRBJ1-2,TRBD1,CASSIAATGGGYGYTF,TGTGCCAGTAGTATAGCTGCGACAGGGGGCGGCTATGGCTACACCTTC
TRBV5-6,.,TRBJ1-1,.,CASETLLNTEAFF,TGTGCCAGCGAGACTCTACTGAACACTGAAGCTTTCTTT
TRBV25-1,once,TRBJ1-1,TRBD1,CASTLTGATEAFF,TGTGCCAGCACCCTGACAGGGGCCACTGAAGCTTTCTTT
TRBV7-9,.,TRBJ2-4,.,CASSLGQGRHKYF,TGTGCCAGCAGCTTAGGGCAGGGGCGGCACAAGTACTTC
TRBV29-1,.,TRBJ1-2,TRBD1,CSAGLRDRGPYGYTF,TGCAGCGCTGGCCTCCGGGACAGAGGCCCCTATGGCTACACCTTC
TRBV6-6,few,TRBJ1-4,.,CASRPQEEKLFF,TGTGCCAGCAGACCACAGGAGGAAAAACTGTTTTTT
TRBV5-5,.,TRBJ1-1,TRBD1,CASDRAGNTNTEAFF,TGTGCCAGCGACAGGGCAGGGAATACGAACACTGAAGCTTTCTTT
TRBV5-4,.,TRBJ2-3,TRBD2,CASSHGLAGHTDTQYF,TGTGCCAGCAGCCACGGACTAGCGGGACACACAGATACGCAGTATTTT
TRBV7-2,.,TRBJ2-3,.,CATTFRRASNADTQYF,TGTGCCACAACCTTCCGGAGGGCCTCAAACGCGGATACGCAGTATTTT
TRBV6-5,.,TRBJ2-7,.,CASSVRGHEQYF,TGTGCCAGCAGTGTCAGGGGCCACGAGCAGTACTTC
TRBV6-5,.,TRBJ1-2,TRBD1,CASTDRGRLYGYTF,TGTGCCAGCACCGACAGGGGGCGGCTCTATGGCTACACCTTC
TRBV4-1,.,TRBJ2-3,TRBD2,CASSQQAGGGTDTQYF,TGCGCCAGCAGCCAGCAAGCGGGAGGGGGGACAGATACGCAGTATTTT
TRBV5-1,.,TRBJ2-1,.,CASSALTGSSYNEQFF,TGCGCCAGCAGCGCCCTAACAGGGAGCTCCTACAATGAGCAGTTCTTC
TRBV19,.,TRBJ2-1,.,CASISSGVPYNEQFF,TGTGCCAGTATTTCCTCCGGGGTCCCCTACAATGAGCAGTTCTTC
TRBV28,.,TRBJ2-7,TRBD2,CASTETSVSYEQYF,TGTGCCAGCACCGAGACTAGCGTTTCCTACGAGCAGTACTTC
TRBV5-1,.,TRBJ2-1,.,CASSLGQRVGNEQFF,TGCGCCAGCAGCTTGGGGCAGAGGGTGGGCAATGAGCAGTTCTTC
TRBV2,.,TRBJ1-4,TRBD1,CASSRDRGYEKLFF,TGTGCCAGCAGTCGGGACAGGGGGTATGAAAAACTGTTTTTT
TRBV6-1,.,TRBJ2-2,.,CASSWSGGDTGELFF,TGTGCCAGCAGTTGGAGCGGAGGCGACACCGGGGAGCTGTTTTTT
TRBV5-1,.,TRBJ2-2,.,CASSGHLAGNTGELFF,TGCGCCAGCAGCGGGCACCTAGCAGGGAACACCGGGGAGCTGTTTTTT
TRBV10-3,.,TRBJ2-5,TRBD1,CAISVGQGETQYF,TGTGCCATCAGTGTAGGACAGGGAGAGACCCAGTACTTC
TRBV10-3,.,TRBJ1-5,.,CAISAGTTNTQPQHF,TGTGCCATCAGCGCCGGGACAACAAACACTCAGCCCCAGCATTTT
TRBV19,.,TRBJ1-5,.,CASSRAGNNQPQHF,TGTGCCAGTAGTCGGGCAGGGAACAATCAGCCCCAGCATTTT
TRBV7-9,.,TRBJ1-1,TRBD1,CASSTYIGTGSNTEAFF,TGTGCCAGCAGCACCTACATCGGGACAGGGTCTAACACTGAAGCTTTCTTT
TRBV25-1,.,TRBJ1-2,TRBD1,CASSEYPGQGESDGYTF,TGTGCCAGCAGTGAATATCCGGGACAGGGAGAATCGGATGGCTACACCTTC
TRBV4-1,.,TRBJ2-5,.,CASSREGTGQETQYF,TGCGCCAGCAGCCGGGAAGGAACAGGGCAAGAGACCCAGTACTTC
TRBV2,.,TRBJ2-7,TRBD1,CASSLDRVNEQYF,TGTGCCAGCAGTCTTGACAGGGTGAACGAGCAGTACTTC
TRBV7-9,.,TRBJ1-2,TRBD1,CASSATGGEGRYGYTF,TGTGCCAGCAGCGCCACAGGGGGCGAGGGTCGCTATGGCTACACCTTC
TRBV7-2,few,TRBJ2-5,TRBD1,CASSVDRGETQYF,TGTGCCAGCAGCGTAGACAGGGGAGAGACCCAGTACTTC
TRBV28,.,TRBJ1-5,.,CASSGMTDRYSNQPQHF,TGTGCCAGCAGTGGAATGACAGATAGGTATAGCAATCAGCCCCAGCATTTT
TRBV6-1,.,TRBJ1-1,TRBD1,CASSEKSLRGLGTEAFF,TGTGCCAGCAGTGAAAAGTCCCTGAGGGGGCTGGGCACTGAAGCTTTCTTT
TRBV4-1,.,TRBJ1-4,TRBD1,CASSQDLARGQINEKLFF,TGCGCCAGCAGCCAAGACCTAGCTCGGGGACAGATTAATGAAAAACTGTTTTTT
TRBV6-5,.,TRBJ2-1,TRBD1,CASSLGTGGYEQFF,TGTGCCAGCAGTCTTGGGACAGGGGGCTATGAGCAGTTCTTC
TRBV7-9,.,TRBJ2-7,.,CASRPTGQGYEQYF,TGTGCCAGCAGGCCCACGGGACAAGGATACGAGCAGTACTTC
TRBV5-4,.,TRBJ1-1,.,CASSNNGVNTEAFF,TGTGCCAGCAGCAACAACGGAGTCAACACTGAAGCTTTCTTT
TRBV29-1,once,TRBJ2-3,.,CSVLADTQYF,TGCAGCGTTCTAGCGGATACGCAGTATTTT
TRBV11-2,.,TRBJ1-5,TRBD1,CASSTGTGGSNQPQHF,TGTGCCAGCAGCACTGGGACAGGGGGGAGCAATCAGCCCCAGCATTTT
TRBV11-3,.,TRBJ2-3,TRBD2,CASSLAGGPDTQYF,TGTGCCAGCTCCCTAGCGGGAGGGCCAGATACGCAGTATTTT
TRBV5-1,.,TRBJ1-1,TRBD1,CASSLGRGPSNTEAFF,TGCGCCAGCAGCTTGGGCAGGGGGCCCTCGAACACTGAAGCTTTCTTT
TRBV19,.,TRBJ1-2,TRBD1,CASTPRDRGLYGYTF,TGTGCCAGTACACCCCGGGACAGGGGGCTCTATGGCTACACCTTC